This T cell receptor beta chain derives from a study of blood T cell repertoires in COVID-19 (dated by TCRdb to about 2020). About the investigation overall: Collaborator samples came from the United States, Italy and Spain and covered acute and convalescent phases of COVID-19. The repertoires were released in a freely available public database intended as a resource for research on the immune response to SARS-CoV-2. The dataset comprised deeply sampled blood TCRbeta repertoires from subjects exposed to, actively infected with, or recovered from COVID-19. Where available, HLA class I and class II types were taken from metadata supplied by the sample provider and were not determined by assay-based typing. Samples came from the ongoing ImmuneRACE study (first 160 participants) plus 1,254 subjects from 6 global collaborators. The sample metadata nearly always contained a de-identified subject ID, COVID-19 status, age in years and sex. The material from the prospective study consisted of cDNA or gDNA derived from T cells, B-cell-depleted T cells, or PBMCs.

Each collaborating institution followed its own protocols to collect whole blood in K2EDTA tubes. For TCRbeta analysis, collaborators shipped samples as frozen whole blood, isolated PBMCs, or DNA extracted from either of those sample types. TCRbeta CDR3 regions were amplified from genomic DNA using the immunoSEQ Assay, a bias-controlled multiplex PCR. In the original analysis: The number of nucleated cells in each sample was estimated by amplification of reference gene primers within the assay. To quantify the absolute abundance of each unique TCRbeta CDR3 rearrangement, sequence reads were collapsed and filtered. For each sample, productive Simpson clonality was calculated by taking the square root of Simpson's diversity index across productive rearrangements. TCRdb stores this immuneACCESS table with in-frame sequences only. Part of the clones is absent; in the studies checked, under half of the shortfall reflects unresolved V genes, and no reason is known for the rest. Clone size and V and J calls were adopted from that table, with D and trimming inferred from the DNA. The table for this sample lists 50,000 or so clones; 65% to 90% of them were counted only once. The ten largest clones represent over 25% of the sample.

The sample holds one count of this clone. Its antigen has not been determined. Base quality data are lacking; no much larger clone is found one base away. Based on the germline V gene, the CDR1 and CDR2 sequences are SGHVS and FQNEAQ. From V the trimming removes 6 bases and from J it removes 10 bases, while the gene matches leave 22 bases of the junction unaccounted for. Including the terminal cysteine and phenylalanine, the CDR3 comprises 18 residues. The DNA shown is the 54-base CDR3, in frame from base 1. Study-level results and caveats: How much clinical and demographic metadata was included differed by source and by participant, and the metadata was provided uncurated.

The chain was built from TRBV7-8 and TRBJ2-1; TRBD1 fits 9 bases in the junction. Sequencing was performed on peripheral blood. The TCR comes from a human donor in a cohort sampled during active COVID-19. The CDR3 corresponds to CASSPRDRALTKAEEQFF. Read as DNA, the sequence is TGTGCCAGCAGTCCCCGGGACAGGGCCCTAACCAAAGCCGAGGAGCAGTTCTTC.